What follows are 17 T cell receptor beta chains derived from one specimen sequenced in a study of T cell responses to AZD1222 COVID-19 vaccine. Generated by immunoSEQ multiplex PCR, the TCRdb table keeps only in-frame clones and is missing some. This sample has about 130,000 clones, with approximately 88% found just once. The sequences come from peripheral blood, collected on day 0 of AZD1222 vaccination. Source of these receptors: an adult in good health.

The chain combines TRBV4-3 with TRBJ2-3; D might be TRBD2 (5 bases). CDR1 LGHNA and CDR2 YSLEER come from the germline V gene. This CDR3 has 15 amino acids. Trimming left V 0 bases short and J 0 bases short, with 7 bases between. CDR3 sequence: CASSQEGASTDTQYF. CDR3 DNA sequence: TGCGCCAGCAGCCAAGAGGGAGCTAGCACAGATACGCAGTATTTT.

The genes are TRBV4-1 and TRBJ2-7; weak D call: TRBD2 (5 bases). The CDR3 runs to 14 residues. Germline V gives CDR1 MGHRA, CDR2 YSYEKL. Trimming shortened V by 0 bases and J by 8 bases, and 14 bases separated the two germline ends. For the CDR3, the DNA is TGCGCCAGCAGCCAAGATACCCCTCGGGATCAGCAGTACTTC. Protein: CASSQDTPRDQQYF.

The chain employs TRBV5-4 and TRBJ1-5; D is unresolved. The germline V and J ends were trimmed by 0 bases and 4 bases, with 11 bases remaining between them. CDR3 size: 15 residues. From germline, CDR1 is SGHNT and CDR2 YYREEE (reference sequence). The CDR3: CASSLGGYENQPQHF. The DNA for the CDR3 is TGTGCCAGCAGCTTGGGTGGATATGAAAATCAGCCCCAGCATTTT.

V usage is TRBV9 and J usage is TRBJ2-7; the D is unclear. Germline CDR1 SGDLS, CDR2 YYNGEE. The CDR3 loop spans 13 amino acids. V was cut by 1 base and J by 2 bases, with 7 bases left in between. The CDR3 sequence is CASSVSGAYEQYF. DNA of the CDR3: TGTGCCAGCAGCGTATCTGGTGCCTACGAGCAGTACTTC.

The chain carries TRBV18 and TRBJ2-7; unclear D gene. The ends were cut back, 2 bases at V and 2 bases at J, with 10 bases in the middle. CDR1 is KGHSH, CDR2 LQKENI, per germline. There are 14 residues in the CDR3. In DNA, the CDR3 is TGTGCCAGCTCACCATTAAGGGCCACCTACGAGCAGTACTTC. It codes for CASSPLRATYEQYF.

This clone occurred once. The V gene is TRBV2, the J gene TRBJ1-1, with unresolved D. Germline CDR1 is SNHLY and CDR2 is FYNNEI. V shed 4 bases and J shed 2 bases, with 8 bases lying between them. This CDR3 region has 13 residues. CDR3 residues: CASSVGSNTEAFF. DNA of the CDR3: TGTGCCAGCAGTGTTGGCAGCAACACTGAAGCTTTCTTT.

V usage is TRBV24-1 and J usage is TRBJ2-5; a possible D gene is TRBD2 (6 bases). The V and J ends lost 7 bases and 2 bases respectively, with 10 bases between them. This CDR3 is 13 amino acids long. CDR1 and CDR2 (germline): KGHDR, SFDVKD. CDR3 region: CATSGGAQETQYF. The CDR3 nucleotides read TGTGCCACCAGCGGAGGGGCGCAAGAGACCCAGTACTTC.

V and J are TRBV28 and TRBJ1-2; 9 nucleotides line up with TRBD1. Germline V gene sequence: CDR1 MDHEN, CDR2 SYDVKM. The V segment lost 6 bases and the J segment 1 base; nucleotides outside the gene matches: 15. The CDR3 has 18 residues. This CDR3 is CASRGTAGQGSFNYGYTF. As DNA, the CDR3 is TGTGCCAGCAGGGGCACAGCGGGACAGGGTTCGTTTAACTATGGCTACACCTTC.

J is TRBJ2-2 and V is TRBV4-3; 8 positions agree with TRBD2. Germline CDR1 reads LGHNA; CDR2 reads YSLEER. The CDR3 length is 17 residues. V shed 4 bases and J 4 bases; nucleotides not matched to a gene: 11. The DNA for the CDR3 is TGCGCCAGCAGCCCGTCCGCAAAGCGGGGGATCACCGGGGAGCTGTTTTTT. This gives the protein CASSPSAKRGITGELFF.

The chain recombines TRBV5-4 with TRBJ2-5; 12 bases match TRBD2. CDR1 is SGHNT, CDR2 YYREEE, per germline (reference sequence). The CDR3 sequence is 15 residues long. The V segment lost 4 bases and the J segment 4 bases; nucleotides outside the gene matches: 5. CDR3 DNA sequence: TGTGCCAGCAGCCCCACGGGACTAGCGGGAGAGACCCAGTACTTC. It yields the protein CASSPTGLAGETQYF.

V usage is TRBV5-6 and J usage is TRBJ1-6; no clear D gene. The CDR3 totals 16 residues. In germline, CDR1 is SGHDT, CDR2 YYEEEE. Trimming pared 1 base from V and 0 bases from J, leaving 8 bases between. The CDR3 protein is CASSLRQSSYNSPLHF. Written as DNA, the CDR3 is TGTGCCAGCAGCTTGAGGCAGAGCTCCTATAATTCACCCCTCCACTTT.

This clone showed up just once. This chain connects TRBV15 to TRBJ2-1, with 8 bases aligning to TRBD2. Per the germline V gene, CDR1 is LNHNV and CDR2 is YYDKDF (reference sequence). The CDR3 runs 15 residues. J lost 9 bases, V lost 1 base, and 8 bases had no gene match. The CDR3 coding sequence is TGTGCCACCAGCAGAGTAGCCGGGAGGGCCGGTGAGCAGTTCTTC. This translates into CATSRVAGRAGEQFF. The full variable domain, with the rest looked up from reference TRBV15 and TRBJ2-1, is DAMVIQNPRYQVTQFGKPVTLSCSQTLNHNVMYWYQQKSSQAPKLLFHYYDKDFNNEADTPDNFQSRRPNTSFCFLDIRSPGLGDTAMYLCATSRVAGRAGEQFFGPGTRLTVL.

This chain joins TRBV27 and TRBJ1-5; 8 bases fit TRBD1. V was clipped by 5 bases and J by 3 bases; unmatched bases: 6. The CDR3 runs 15 residues. Germline-derived CDR1 and CDR2 are MNHEY and SMNVEV (reference sequence). The CDR3 DNA follows: TGTGCCAGCAGTCTTACAGGGGGATACAATCAGCCCCAGCATTTT. Protein sequence: CASSLTGGYNQPQHF.

The chain recombines TRBV6-5 with TRBJ1-2; 7 bases align to TRBD1. The CDR3 consists of 13 residues. Germline assignment: CDR1 MNHEY and CDR2 SVGAGI. J lost 7 bases, V lost 6 bases, and 8 bases had no gene match. The CDR3 loop reads CASSPTGWSGYTF. The CDR3 nucleotides are TGTGCCAGCAGCCCGACAGGGTGGTCTGGCTACACCTTC.

V is TRBV5-4 and J is TRBJ1-6; 9 positions agree with TRBD1. V gave up 4 bases and J gave up 5 bases; unmatched junction bases: 7. The CDR3 consists of 16 residues. The V gene's germline CDR1 is SGHNT and CDR2 YYREEE (reference sequence). This CDR3 reads CASSLSDRGNNSPLHF. The DNA for the CDR3 is TGTGCCAGCAGCCTCTCGGACAGGGGAAATAATTCACCCCTCCACTTT. Based on the CDR3 plus reference TRBV5-4 and TRBJ1-6, the full variable domain is ETGVTQSPTHLIKTRGQQVTLRCSSQSGHNTVSWYQQALGQGPQFIFQYYREEENGRGNFPPRFSGLQFPNYSSELNVNALELDDSALYLCASSLSDRGNNSPLHFGNGTRLTVT.

This chain connects TRBV18 to TRBJ2-2; 9 positions match TRBD1. The germline V gene has CDR1 KGHSH and CDR2 LQKENI. V lost 5 bases and J lost 5; bases outside the gene matches: 6. CDR3 length equals 15 residues. The CDR3: CASSAGTGRTGELFF. CDR3 sequence (DNA): TGTGCCAGCTCAGCCGGGACAGGGCGAACCGGGGAGCTGTTTTTT.

The chain links TRBV9 to TRBJ1-1, with D perhaps TRBD1 (6 bases). The CDR3 spans 13 residues. The germline CDR1 and CDR2 sequences are SGDLS and YYNGEE. V lost 3 bases and J lost 6, with 12 bases in between. The CDR3 reads CASSARTVSEAFF. Written as DNA, the CDR3 is TGTGCCAGCAGCGCCCGGACAGTCTCTGAAGCTTTCTTT.